The 16 T cell receptor beta chains below all came from one sample that was sequenced in a study of blood T cell repertoires in COVID-19. This table comes from immunoSEQ multiplex PCR, and its TCRdb copy is limited to in-frame clones, with some not included. The sample holds about 460,000 clones, 75% to 90% seen once. The sequencing input was PBMCs or T cells enriched from blood (not recorded which). The receptors here all came from a woman aged 55-75 years who had recovered from COVID-19.

The CDR3 DNA follows: TGTGCTAGTGGTTCCCCGACAGGGTACAGCTACACCTTC. Its translation is CASGSPTGYSYTF. This chain joins TRBV12-5 and TRBJ1-2; TRBD1 agrees at 7 bases. CDR1 and CDR2 from the germline V gene are LGHNT and FRNRAP. V lost 4 bases and J lost 9; bases outside the gene matches: 8. This CDR3 contains 13 residues.

This rearrangement joins TRBV4-1 to TRBJ1-1, with TRBD1 as a possible D gene (5 bases). The germline V and J ends were trimmed by 1 base and 3 bases, with 15 bases remaining between them. CDR3 length: 16 residues. Germline CDR1 and CDR2: MGHRA and YSYEKL. DNA for the CDR3: TGCGCCAGCAGCCAAGGGATGCAGGGTTTGGACACTGAAGCTTTCTTT. Translation: CASSQGMQGLDTEAFF.

V gene TRBV4-2 combines with J gene TRBJ1-2; no clear D. Germline V gene data show CDR1 as LGHNA and CDR2 as YNFKEQ. Trimming pared 0 bases from V and 0 bases from J, leaving 8 bases between. The CDR3 consists of 15 residues. DNA of the CDR3: TGTGCCAGCAGCCAAGAACAGTCAACTAACTATGGCTACACCTTC. This gives the protein CASSQEQSTNYGYTF.

This chain links TRBV5-1 with TRBJ2-3; 10 bases map to TRBD2. There are 15 residues in the CDR3. Germline V gene sequence: CDR1 SGHRS, CDR2 YFSETQ. The V segment lost 1 base and the J segment 6 bases; nucleotides outside the gene matches: 5. The CDR3 DNA sequence: TGCGCCAGCAGCTTGATTAGCGGGGGGTCGGATACGCAGTATTTT. Translated, it gives CASSLISGGSDTQYF.

The V and J genes are TRBV19 and TRBJ2-1, with 9 bases fitting TRBD1. CDR3 length equals 19 residues. V trimming: 6 bases; J trimming: 3 bases; junction bases outside the gene matches: 18. Germline V gene data show CDR1 as LNHDA and CDR2 as SQIVND (reference sequence). Here the CDR3 DNA reads TGTGCCAGTAGACCCGGGTTAGGACAGGGGATTTATGGCTACAATGAGCAGTTCTTC. It codes for CASRPGLGQGIYGYNEQFF.

The chain employs TRBV2 and TRBJ2-5, with unresolved D. V was clipped by 1 base and J by 2 bases, with 8 bases between them. The CDR3 extends over 14 amino acids. CDR1 is SNHLY, CDR2 FYNNEI, per germline. In DNA form, the CDR3 reads TGTGCCAGCAGTGAAGGGTTGACTCAAGAGACCCAGTACTTC. Amino acid sequence: CASSEGLTQETQYF.

The chain has TRBV6-5 and TRBJ1-2, with a possible D match to TRBD1 (6 bases). Germline CDR1 MNHEY, CDR2 SVGAGI. This CDR3 is 14 amino acids long. Trimming took off 6 bases at V and 5 bases at J, with 16 bases between the two ends. CDR3 bases: TGTGCCAGCAGCTTACAGGGATCTGGGTATGGCTACACCTTC. Its protein is CASSLQGSGYGYTF.

The J gene is TRBJ1-2, the V gene TRBV10-3; 7 bases agree with TRBD1. Germline values: CDR1 ENHRY, CDR2 SYGVKD. Unmatched junction bases numbered 14, after V lost 10 bases and J lost 3 bases. The CDR3 extends over 15 amino acids. DNA of the CDR3: TGTGCCAGCTATCCCGGACAGGCGGCCCACTATGGCTACACCTTC. The encoded protein is CASYPGQAAHYGYTF.

The genes are TRBV28 and TRBJ2-3; D ambiguous. Trimming shortened V by 8 bases and J by 2 bases, and 17 bases separated the two germline ends. This CDR3 spans 15 amino acids. Germline CDR1 and CDR2: MDHEN and SYDVKM. The CDR3, as DNA: TGTGCCAGCCCCCCCTCAGCGCAACCCACAGATACGCAGTATTTT. Translated: CASPPSAQPTDTQYF.

V usage is TRBV29-1 and J usage is TRBJ1-1, with D maybe TRBD1 (5 bases). With 7 bases removed from V and 0 bases from J, the gap between germline ends came to 15 bases. In germline, CDR1 is SQVTM, CDR2 ANQGSEA. The CDR3 is 14 residues long. CDR3 in amino acids: CSAMGGGVNTEAFF. The CDR3 coding sequence is TGCAGCGCTATGGGTGGGGGGGTGAACACTGAAGCTTTCTTT. Full variable domain (missing parts from reference TRBV29-1 and TRBJ1-1): SAVISQKPSRDICQRGTSLTIQCQVDSQVTMMFWYRQQPGQSLTLIATANQGSEATYESGFVIDKFPISRPNLTFSTLTVSNMSPEDSSIYLCSAMGGGVNTEAFFGQGTRLTVV.

This chain joins TRBV5-4 and TRBJ2-2, with TRBD2 matching 8 bases. The length of the CDR3 is 17 residues. Trimming took 4 bases from V and 3 from J; bases not matched to a gene: 11. The germline V gene encodes CDR1 SGHNT and CDR2 YYREEE (reference sequence). The CDR3: CASSAGTSLLDTGELFF. In DNA form, the CDR3 reads TGTGCCAGCAGCGCCGGGACTAGTCTCTTGGACACCGGGGAGCTGTTTTTT.

This clone is a singleton in its sample. The V and J genes are TRBV9 and TRBJ1-1; D is ambiguous. The CDR3 is 13 residues long. Trimming took 0 bases from V and 2 from J, leaving 5 bases between them. CDR1 SGDLS and CDR2 YYNGEE come from the germline V gene. This chain's CDR3 is CASSVGSNTEAFF. The CDR3 coding sequence is TGTGCCAGCAGCGTAGGTTCAAACACTGAAGCTTTCTTT.

The J gene is TRBJ1-3, the V gene TRBV28; no firm D call. The V gene's germline CDR1 is MDHEN and CDR2 SYDVKM. CDR3 size: 10 residues. The V end lost 7 bases, the J end lost 4 bases, and 2 bases lay between the germline ends. The CDR3, as DNA: TGTGCCAGCATAGGAAACACCATATATTTT. This encodes CASIGNTIYF.

The rearrangement links TRBV5-1 to TRBJ2-2, with D possibly matching TRBD2 (6 bases). Trimming took 0 bases from V and 2 from J, leaving 11 bases between them. Germline-derived CDR1 and CDR2 are SGHRS and YFSETQ. The CDR3 runs to 16 residues. The CDR3 here is CASSLDPGLNTGELFF. The CDR3 coding sequence is TGCGCCAGCAGCTTGGACCCGGGACTCAACACCGGGGAGCTGTTTTTT.

V and J are TRBV28 and TRBJ2-5, with 8 bases aligning to TRBD2. This CDR3 has 17 amino acids. Germline CDR1 and CDR2: MDHEN and SYDVKM. The V and J ends lost 6 bases and 0 bases, in that order; junction bases with no gene match: 12. This CDR3 reads CASSRTSWYQNQETQYF. The CDR3 DNA reads TGTGCCAGCAGCCGGACTAGCTGGTATCAGAACCAAGAGACCCAGTACTTC.

This chain connects TRBV27 to TRBJ1-1; 9 bases fit TRBD1. Germline-derived CDR1 and CDR2 are MNHEY and SMNVEV (reference sequence). Losses at the gene ends were 5 bases for V and 0 bases for J; bases not matched to a gene: 4. This CDR3 has 15 amino acids. The chain's CDR3 is CASSPTGGLNTEAFF. CDR3 nucleotides: TGTGCCAGCAGTCCCACAGGGGGCCTGAACACTGAAGCTTTCTTT.